The T cell receptor beta chain described here comes from a study of T cells in Graves' hyperthyroidism and ophthalmopathy. Turning to the study itself: Before treatment of any kind, peripheral blood was taken at initial diagnosis.

Regions amplified from RNA transcripts were the TCR beta CDR3 regions. In the first-round RT-PCR of the TCR CDR3, the HTBI primer set was used. MiXCR, run by TCRdb on the multiplex PCR reads, gives a single entry per CDR3 protein. The table includes approximately 400,000 distinct CDR3 sequences, around 20% detected once. The CDR3 sequence is 14 residues long. Per germline, CDR1 MDHEN and CDR2 SYDVKM. V lost 2 bases and J lost 1, with 8 bases in between. In this sample, this clonotype turned up many times. This receptor was identified in a man aged 18 to 30 with Graves' ophthalmopathy. The sequencing sample was made of blood. The chain employs TRBV28 and TRBJ1-2; no definite D call. The CDR3 loop reads CASSLQLGNYGYTF. The CDR3 bases are TGTGCCAGCAGTTTACAACTGGGTAACTATGGCTACACCTTC.